The 25 T cell receptor beta chains given below trace back to one sample, sequenced in a study of shared clonotypes between healthy human individuals. TCRdb's table, derived via immunoSEQ multiplex PCR, lists solely in-frame clones and lacks some. The table shows about 460,000 clones, with more than 70% occurring only once. Sample: PBMCs. The receptors originated from a middle-aged woman in good health. Some clones in this sample may be carry-over from other donors' samples.

This sequence joins TRBV7-3 and TRBJ2-5, with D perhaps TRBD2 (6 bases). Trimming took off 5 bases at V and 0 bases at J, with 13 bases between the two ends. Germline V gene lookup returns CDR1 SGHTA and CDR2 FQGTGA. The CDR3 totals 15 residues. Written as DNA, the CDR3 is TGTGCCAGCAGCCCACGGGGGAGCCACCAAGAGACCCAGTACTTC. This translates into CASSPRGSHQETQYF.

This clone has just one count. The chain links TRBV5-1 to TRBJ2-2; maybe TRBD2 (5 bases). The CDR3 has 15 residues. From germline, CDR1 is SGHRS and CDR2 YFSETQ. V was clipped by 2 bases and J by 0 bases, with 8 bases between them. CDR3 amino acids: CASSLAESNTGELFF. In DNA, the CDR3 is TGCGCCAGCAGCTTAGCGGAATCGAACACCGGGGAGCTGTTTTTT.

The rearrangement uses TRBV2 and TRBJ2-2; TRBD2 matches 7 bases. CDR3 size: 14 residues. Germline CDR1 reads SNHLY; CDR2 reads FYNNEI. V gave up 6 bases and J gave up 5 bases; unmatched junction bases: 6. Here the CDR3 reads CASRWEGRTGELFF. The DNA of the CDR3 is TGTGCCAGCAGGTGGGAGGGCCGGACCGGGGAGCTGTTTTTT.

As concerns this clone: Given a far larger clone just one base away, this is likely a sequencing read error. This CDR3 is also generated by other DNA sequences in the sample. This chain connects TRBV4-1 to TRBJ2-7, with D perhaps matching TRBD1 or TRBD2 (6 bases each). Looked up from germline, CDR1 is MGHRA and CDR2 is YSYEKL. The length of the CDR3 is 15 residues. CDR3 sequence: CASSLEGGQSYEQYF. The DNA for the CDR3 is TGCGCCAGCAGCCTAGAGGGGGGCCAATCCTACGAGCAGTACTTT.

There are a few counts of this clone. The CDR3 spells CASSPSAGYTF. The CDR3 DNA is TGTGCCAGCAGCCCCTCGGCAGGGTACACCTTC. J is TRBJ1-2 and V is TRBV7-8; possibly TRBD1 for D (5 bases). V lost 5 bases to trimming and J lost 11 bases, with 12 bases between them. Germline V CDR1 and CDR2: SGHVS, FQNEAQ. The CDR3 is 11 residues long.

The CDR3 DNA is TGTGCCAGCAGCTCGGGACTAGCGGGAGGACACCTCTACAATGAGCAGTTCTTC. Residues: CASSSGLAGGHLYNEQFF. The chain carries TRBV5-8 and TRBJ2-1, with TRBD2 matching 15 bases. Germline V gene data show CDR1 as SGHTS and CDR2 as YDEGEE. J lost 3 bases, V lost 3 bases, and 7 bases had no gene match. The CDR3 is made up of 18 amino acids.

The gene calls are TRBV29-1 and TRBJ2-7; D tentatively reads TRBD1 or TRBD2 (6 bases each). This CDR3 is 15 amino acids long. V lost 1 base and J 0 bases, leaving 13 bases between the germline ends. Germline values: CDR1 SQVTM, CDR2 ANQGSEA. Written as DNA, the CDR3 is TGCAGCGTTGAAGGGGGGGCGAGGAGCTCCTACGAGCAGTACTTC. It encodes CSVEGGARSSYEQYF.

In the case of this clone: The junction differs from germline at one of its ends, possibly a read error. This chain uses TRBV5-4 with TRBJ2-6; no definite D call. Germline CDR1 reads SGHNT; CDR2 reads YYREEE (reference sequence). The CDR3 loop spans 16 amino acids. CDR3: CASSQEMSSGANVLTF. CDR3 nucleotides: TGCGCCAGCAGCCAAGAAATGAGCTCTGGGGCCAACGTCCTGACTTTC.

The CDR3 nucleotides are TGTGCCAGCAGTGGTCCTAGCGGGAGCCACCGGGCGCAGTTCTTC. Encoded protein: CASSGPSGSHRAQFF. The chain carries TRBV2 and TRBJ2-1; 10 bases agree with TRBD2. This CDR3 has 15 residues. The germline CDR1 and CDR2 sequences are SNHLY and FYNNEI. V was clipped by 4 bases and J by 12 bases; unmatched bases: 12.

The J gene is TRBJ2-1, the V gene TRBV27; a weak D match, TRBD1 (5 bases). V was cut by 0 bases and J by 12 bases, with 12 bases left in between. The CDR3 runs to 13 residues. Germline CDR1 MNHEY, CDR2 SMNVEV (reference sequence). Here the CDR3 reads CASSLSPGFGQFF. The CDR3 coding sequence is TGTGCCAGCAGTTTATCACCAGGGTTCGGGCAGTTCTTC.

The genes are TRBV29-1 and TRBJ1-5, with D possibly TRBD1 on 5 matching bases. From germline, CDR1 is SQVTM and CDR2 ANQGSEA. This CDR3 comprises 12 residues. V was shortened by 8 bases and J by 4 bases, with 12 bases between the two germline ends. In DNA, the CDR3 is TGCAGCACACGGGACGCAAATCAGCCCCAGCATTTT. The encoded protein is CSTRDANQPQHF.

This clone was found many times. V usage is TRBV19 and J usage is TRBJ2-1; TRBD2 matches at 7 bases. The V gene's germline CDR1 is LNHDA and CDR2 SQIVND (reference sequence). The CDR3 sequence is 15 residues long. V shed 7 bases and J 5 bases; nucleotides not matched to a gene: 11. The CDR3 here is CASTLGTTIDNEQFF. DNA for the CDR3: TGTGCCAGTACCCTCGGGACTACAATAGACAATGAGCAGTTCTTC.

The chain links TRBV30 to TRBJ2-7; unclear D gene. The CDR3 covers 13 residues. With 2 bases removed from V and 1 base from J, the gap between germline ends came to 9 bases. In germline, CDR1 is GTSNPN, CDR2 SVGIG (reference sequence). The CDR3 nucleotides are TGTGCCTGGAGTATAAGGACGTCCTACGAGCAGTACTTC. This gives the protein CAWSIRTSYEQYF.

The rearrangement links TRBV21-1 to TRBJ2-2; TRBD1, the D gene given by the table, was not confirmed from the DNA. TRBV21-1 is shown as a pseudogene. This CDR3 has 16 residues. CDR3 nucleotide sequence: TGTGCCAGCAGCTCCCAGGTGTTACAGGGCACCGGGGAGCTGTTTTTT. Residues: CASSSQVLQGTGELFF.

With regard to this clone: A far larger clone is only one base removed, so a read error is likely. This CDR3 is also generated by other DNA sequences in the sample. The chain combines TRBV2 with TRBJ2-4; TRBD2 is a possible D gene (5 bases). Germline V CDR1 and CDR2: SNHLY, FYNNEI. This CDR3 is 12 amino acids long. The CDR3 DNA follows: TGTGCCAGCAGTGAAAGGAAAACACTAGGACACTTC. Translation gives CASSERKTLGHF.

This sequence joins TRBV2 and TRBJ1-1, with a tentative D call TRBD1 (5 bases). Per the germline V gene, CDR1 is SNHLY and CDR2 is FYNNEI. V was shortened by 7 bases and J by 4 bases, with 13 bases between the two germline ends. The CDR3 is 13 amino acids. DNA of the CDR3: TGTGCCAGCACATATTCGGGGGGCACTGAAGCTTTCTTT. Its protein is CASTYSGGTEAFF.

A word on this clone: This sequence is one base from a far larger clone and is likely a read error. This chain links TRBV30 with TRBJ2-5; D unclear. CDR3 size: 12 residues. CDR1 and CDR2 (germline): GTSNPN, SVGIG (reference sequence). DNA of the CDR3: TGTGCCTGGAGAACGGACCAAGGGACCCAGTACTTC. It translates to CAWRTDQGTQYF.

V usage is TRBV28 and J usage is TRBJ1-3, with D tentatively TRBD1 (5 bases). The CDR3 length is 16 residues. Germline V gene lookup returns CDR1 MDHEN and CDR2 SYDVKM. V dropped 5 bases and J dropped 2 bases, with 16 bases sitting between them. The CDR3 region is CASSPAAGAPGNTIYF. The CDR3 nucleotides are TGTGCCAGCAGTCCCGCTGCCGGGGCGCCTGGAAACACCATATATTTT. The entire variable domain, with the rest obtained from reference TRBV28 and TRBJ1-3, is as follows: DVKVTQSSRYLVKRTGEKVFLECVQDMDHENMFWYRQDPGLGLRLIYFSYDVKMKEKGDIPEGYSVSREKKERFSLILESASTNQTSMYLCASSPAAGAPGNTIYFGEGSWLTVV.

The chain has TRBV7-2 and TRBJ1-1, with D uncertain. The V end lost 5 bases, the J end lost 13 bases, and 17 bases lay between the germline ends. The CDR3 is 12 amino acids. The germline CDR1 and CDR2 sequences are SGHTA and FQGNSA. The CDR3: CASSPNGEGGFF. The DNA for the CDR3 is TGTGCCAGCAGCCCCAACGGCGAGGGCGGTTTCTTT.

The chain joins TRBV19 to TRBJ2-1, with 11 bases that match TRBD2. The CDR3 is 18 amino acids. The junction had 11 bases not matched to a gene; V was cut back by 2 bases and J by 5 bases. Germline CDR1 LNHDA, CDR2 SQIVND (reference sequence). The CDR3 loop is CASSIFPIRLAGHNEQFF. CDR3 nucleotide sequence: TGTGCCAGTAGTATATTCCCTATAAGACTAGCGGGGCACAATGAGCAGTTCTTC.

Notes on this clone: A far larger clone is off by one base, so a read error is likely. This chain uses TRBV29-1 with TRBJ1-1; the D is unclear. The CDR3 spans 15 residues. Germline assignment: CDR1 SQVTM and CDR2 ANQGSEA. CDR3: CSADPPTRGNTEALF. Here the CDR3 DNA reads TGCAGCGCCGATCCTCCTACAAGAGGGAACACTGAAGCTCTCTTT.

The chain is built from TRBV6-5 and TRBJ2-3, with 7 bases matching TRBD1. After removal of 5 bases from V and 2 bases from J, the junction contained 4 bases not matched to a gene. This CDR3 region has 14 residues. Germline V lookup: CDR1 MNHEY, CDR2 SVGAGI. The CDR3 here is CASSAGTATDTQYF. CDR3 in DNA: TGTGCCAGCAGTGCCGGGACAGCCACAGATACGCAGTATTTT.

The CDR3 nucleotides read TGTGCCATCAGCAAGCTTTCGGAGTGGAACACTGAAGCTTTCTTT. Its protein product is CAISKLSEWNTEAFF. V and J are TRBV10-3 and TRBJ1-1; D is unclear. Looked up from germline, CDR1 is ENHRY and CDR2 is SYGVKD. Trimming stripped 6 bases from V and 1 base from J, with 15 bases between. The CDR3 consists of 15 residues.

Worth noting for this clone: With a far larger clone one base away, a read error is the likely cause. The chain is built from TRBV6-1 and TRBJ2-2; D is undetermined. The CDR3 consists of 14 residues. Germline loops: CDR1 MNHNS, CDR2 SASEGT. V was clipped by 4 bases and J by 3 bases, with 9 bases between them. CDR3 amino acids: CASSVVADTGELFF. In DNA form, the CDR3 reads TGTGCCAGCAGTGTAGTTGCGGACACCGGGGAGCTGTTTTTT.

This chain connects TRBV7-2 to TRBJ2-7, with 7 bases matching TRBD2. Trimming removed 3 bases from V and 6 bases from J; junction bases left unmatched: 11. The CDR3 spans 15 residues. The germline gives CDR1 SGHTA, CDR2 FQGNSA. CDR3 sequence reads: CASSLNGAGSGEQYF. In nucleotides, the CDR3 is TGTGCCAGCAGCTTGAACGGAGCGGGGAGTGGCGAGCAGTACTTC. The full variable domain, with the rest looked up from reference TRBV7-2 and TRBJ2-7, is GAGVSQSPSNKVTEKGKDVELRCDPISGHTALYWYRQSLGQGLEFLIYFQGNSAPDKSGLPSDRFSAERTGGSVSTLTIQRTQQEDSAVYLCASSLNGAGSGEQYFGPGTRLTVT.